This passage covers 16 T cell receptor beta chains from one sample sequenced in a study of cytomegalovirus exposure and HLA in healthy donors. Amplification used 60 Vbeta primers and 13 Jbeta primers. Clones were sequenced by immunoSEQ multiplex PCR, and TCRdb holds only the in-frame ones, with some missing. The sample records 160,000 or so clones, 65% to 85% being singletons. The sequenced material came from PBMCs. All receptors come from a woman under 30 in good health and CMV-seronegative.

Here the CDR3 reads CASSLASGSYNEQFF. Written as DNA, the CDR3 is TGCGCCAGCAGCTTGGCCAGCGGGTCTTACAATGAGCAGTTCTTC. The rearrangement uses TRBV5-1 and TRBJ2-1; possibly TRBD2 for D (6 bases). The ends were cut back, 0 bases at V and 4 bases at J, with 11 bases in the middle. The germline V gene has CDR1 SGHRS and CDR2 YFSETQ. The CDR3 loop spans 15 amino acids.

This chain joins TRBV27 and TRBJ2-2, with a tentative D call TRBD2 (6 bases). The ends were cut back, 10 bases at V and 5 bases at J, with 14 bases in the middle. The CDR3 spans 13 residues. Germline loops: CDR1 MNHEY, CDR2 SMNVEV (reference sequence). The CDR3 loop reads CATRREWTGELFF. The CDR3 bases are TGTGCCACCCGGAGGGAGTGGACCGGGGAGCTGTTTTTT.

About this clone itself: The DNA is omitted, as the CDR3 cannot be located on it reliably, and the CDR3 follows TCRdb's listing. The chain uses TRBV28 and TRBJ2-6; the table's D call, TRBD1, has no DNA check behind it. Both ends counted, the CDR3 spans 15 residues. Per the germline V gene, CDR1 is MDHEN and CDR2 is SYDVKM. CDR3 protein: CASSLVGVGANVLIF.

The chain uses TRBV25-1 and TRBJ2-7; 7 positions match TRBD2. The CDR3 is 14 residues long. J lost 3 bases, V lost 4 bases, and 6 bases had no gene match. CDR1 is MGHDK and CDR2 is SYGVNS in the germline V gene. The CDR3 bases are TGTGCCAGCAGTGCCTCCGGGACTAACTACGAGCAGTACTTC. It yields the protein CASSASGTNYEQYF.

This clone showed up just once. This chain uses TRBV15 with TRBJ1-4; D may be TRBD1 (5 bases). CDR1 is LNHNV, CDR2 YYDKDF, per germline (reference sequence). The length of the CDR3 is 16 residues. V lost 0 bases and J lost 6, with 14 bases in between. The CDR3 sequence: CATSRDPTGGDEKLFF. CDR3 bases: TGTGCCACCAGCAGAGATCCGACGGGGGGAGATGAAAAACTGTTTTTT.

The gene calls are TRBV19 and TRBJ1-1, with D maybe TRBD1 (5 bases). The CDR3 runs 13 residues. Between the trimmed V and J ends, which lost 1 base and 11 bases, there was a span of 14 bases. Germline CDR1 and CDR2: LNHDA and SQIVND (reference sequence). The CDR3, as DNA: TGTGCCAGTAGTATAGGGTCGGGGGGACTCGCTTTCTTT. Amino acid sequence: CASSIGSGGLAFF. Complete variable domain (other parts from reference TRBV19 and TRBJ1-1): DGGITQSPKYLFRKEGQNVTLSCEQNLNHDAMYWYRQDPGQGLRLIYYSQIVNDFQKGDIAEGYSVSREKKESFPLTVTSAQKNPTAFYLCASSIGSGGLAFFGQGTRLTVV.

The rearrangement uses TRBV18 and TRBJ2-7, with 14 bases lining up with TRBD2. After removal of 6 bases from V and 1 base from J, the junction contained 14 bases not matched to a gene. CDR1 and CDR2 (germline): KGHSH, LQKENI. There are 19 residues in the CDR3. The CDR3 loop is CASSRNEIGTSGGSYEQYF. The CDR3 nucleotides read TGTGCCAGCTCCCGTAACGAGATCGGGACTAGCGGGGGTTCCTACGAGCAGTACTTC.

The chain links TRBV6-5 to TRBJ1-4; D may be TRBD1 (5 bases). V lost 4 bases, J lost 6 bases, and 15 bases lay in between. Germline V gene sequence: CDR1 MNHEY, CDR2 SVGAGI. The CDR3 runs 15 residues. The CDR3 sequence: CASSSRPRVDEKLFF. CDR3 nucleotides: TGTGCCAGCAGTTCTCGACCCAGGGTTGATGAAAAACTGTTTTTT.

This clone appeared many times. The CDR3 bases are TGTGCCAGCAGTGAATATAGCGGGGGGGGAGAGACCCAGTACTTC. Amino acid sequence: CASSEYSGGGETQYF. This chain uses TRBV6-1 with TRBJ2-5, with 11 nucleotides matching TRBD2. Trimming removed 2 bases from V and 4 bases from J; junction bases left unmatched: 3. The CDR3 sequence is 15 residues long. Per the germline V gene, CDR1 is MNHNS and CDR2 is SASEGT.

This chain uses TRBV19 with TRBJ2-5; the match to TRBD2 covers 12 bases. The CDR3 runs to 16 residues. With 1 base clipped from V and 5 bases from J, the junction kept 5 bases outside the gene matches. In germline, CDR1 is LNHDA, CDR2 SQIVND (reference sequence). The CDR3 protein is CASSIGLAGELETQYF. In DNA form, the CDR3 reads TGTGCCAGTAGTATAGGACTAGCGGGGGAGTTGGAGACCCAGTACTTC.

The chain couples TRBV7-9 to TRBJ2-7; TRBD2 matches at 8 bases. Per germline, CDR1 SEHNR and CDR2 FQNEAQ (reference sequence). V was pared by 2 bases and J by 7 bases, with 7 bases of the junction left unmatched. This CDR3 is built from 14 residues. In DNA form, the CDR3 reads TGTGCCAGCAGCTTAATGGGACTAGAGGGAGAGCAGTACTTC. Its translation is CASSLMGLEGEQYF.

The V call is TRBV10-1, the J call TRBJ1-1; D may be TRBD1 (6 bases). The V end lost 3 bases, the J end lost 5 bases, and 22 bases lay between the germline ends. The CDR3 length is 17 residues. Germline assignment: CDR1 WNHNN and CDR2 SYGVQD (reference sequence). CDR3 protein: CASSDPRTVVWWTEAFF. The CDR3 DNA follows: TGCGCCAGCAGTGACCCTCGGACAGTAGTATGGTGGACTGAAGCTTTCTTT.

The chain links TRBV5-4 to TRBJ1-2; TRBD1 agrees at 9 bases. The germline gives CDR1 SGHNT, CDR2 YYREEE (reference sequence). The ends lost 4 bases at V and 5 bases at J; junction bases unmatched: 6. The CDR3 contains 14 residues. The CDR3 region is CASSPDRGPYGYTF. CDR3 sequence (DNA): TGTGCCAGCAGCCCGGACAGGGGTCCTTATGGCTACACCTTC. The whole variable domain, remainder taken from reference TRBV5-4 and TRBJ1-2, is ETGVTQSPTHLIKTRGQQVTLRCSSQSGHNTVSWYQQALGQGPQFIFQYYREEENGRGNFPPRFSGLQFPNYSSELNVNALELDDSALYLCASSPDRGPYGYTFGSGTRLTVV.

This clone was observed once. The junction departs from the called germline gene at one end, perhaps through a read error. This chain uses TRBV6-1 with TRBJ1-5; 9 bases map to TRBD1. The CDR3 has 11 residues. Germline CDR1 MNHNS, CDR2 SASEGT. DNA of the CDR3: TGTGCCAGCAGTTACAGGGACAGGGAGTTCTTT. The encoded protein is CASSYRDREFF.

The V call is TRBV9, the J call TRBJ2-5; 7 positions match TRBD1. In germline, CDR1 is SGDLS, CDR2 YYNGEE. The junction had 8 bases not matched to a gene; V was cut back by 1 base and J by 5 bases. The length of the CDR3 is 15 residues. Here the CDR3 DNA reads TGTGCCAGCAGCGTAACGTTAGGGGGCCGGGAGACCCAGTACTTC. It encodes CASSVTLGGRETQYF.

The V gene is TRBV7-9, the J gene TRBJ1-6; D gene ambiguous. The CDR3 runs 13 residues. V was clipped by 1 base and J by 7 bases, with 5 bases between them. The germline CDR1 and CDR2 sequences are SEHNR and FQNEAQ (reference sequence). CDR3 loop: CASSLGPNSPLHF. CDR3 in DNA: TGTGCCAGCAGCTTAGGTCCGAATTCACCCCTCCACTTT.